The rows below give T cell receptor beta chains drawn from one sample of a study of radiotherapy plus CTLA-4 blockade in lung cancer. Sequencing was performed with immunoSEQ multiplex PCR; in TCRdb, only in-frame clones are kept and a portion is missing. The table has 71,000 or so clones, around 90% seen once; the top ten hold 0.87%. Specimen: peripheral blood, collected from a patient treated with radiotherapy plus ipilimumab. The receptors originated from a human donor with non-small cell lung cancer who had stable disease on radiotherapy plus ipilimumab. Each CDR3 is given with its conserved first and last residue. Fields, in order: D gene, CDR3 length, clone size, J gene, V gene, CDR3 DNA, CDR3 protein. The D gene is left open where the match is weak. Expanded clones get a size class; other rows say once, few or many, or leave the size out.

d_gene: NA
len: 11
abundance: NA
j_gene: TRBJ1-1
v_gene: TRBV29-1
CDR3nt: TGCAGCGTTGGGAAGAACACTGAAGCTTTCTTT
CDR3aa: CSVGKNTEAFF

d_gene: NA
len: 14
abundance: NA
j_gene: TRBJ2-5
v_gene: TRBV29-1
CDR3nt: TGCAGCGTTTTTTTGCTCGACAGCCAAGAGACCCAGTACTTC
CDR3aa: CSVFLLDSQETQYF

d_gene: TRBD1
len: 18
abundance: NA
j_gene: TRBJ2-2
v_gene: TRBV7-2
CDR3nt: TGTGCCAGCAGCTTAGTTCACGCCCAGGGGGCAGGCTCCGGGGAGCTGTTTTTT
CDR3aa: CASSLVHAQGAGSGELFF

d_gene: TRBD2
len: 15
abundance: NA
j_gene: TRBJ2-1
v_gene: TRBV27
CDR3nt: TGTGCCAGCAGTAGATTGCTAGCGGGCCACAATGAGCAGTTCTTC
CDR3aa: CASSRLLAGHNEQFF

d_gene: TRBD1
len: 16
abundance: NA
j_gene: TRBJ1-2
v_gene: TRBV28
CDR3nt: TGTGCCAGCAGTTCACATCAGGGGGCGGGGGACTATGGCTACACCTTC
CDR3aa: CASSSHQGAGDYGYTF

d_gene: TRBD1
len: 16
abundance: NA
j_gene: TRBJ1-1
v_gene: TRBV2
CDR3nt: TGTGCCAGCATGGGCAGGACAGGGGCCCAGAACACTGAAGCTTTCTTT
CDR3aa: CASMGRTGAQNTEAFF

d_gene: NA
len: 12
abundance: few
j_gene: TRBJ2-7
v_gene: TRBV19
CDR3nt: TGTGCCAGTAGTACATCCAAAGCCGAGCAGTACTTC
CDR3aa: CASSTSKAEQYF

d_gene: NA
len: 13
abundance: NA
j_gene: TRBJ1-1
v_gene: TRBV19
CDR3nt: TGTGCCAGTAGTATAGACGGCTGGACTGAAGCTTTCTTT
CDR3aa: CASSIDGWTEAFF

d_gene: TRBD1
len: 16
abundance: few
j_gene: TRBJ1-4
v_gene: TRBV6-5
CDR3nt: TGTGCCAGCAGTTACTCGACAGGGGCAACTAATGAAAAACTGTTTTTT
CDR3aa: CASSYSTGATNEKLFF

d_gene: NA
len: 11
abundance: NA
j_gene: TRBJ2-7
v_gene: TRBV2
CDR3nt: TGTGCCAGTGGTGGGGCGGGCGAGCAGTACTTC
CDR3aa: CASGGAGEQYF

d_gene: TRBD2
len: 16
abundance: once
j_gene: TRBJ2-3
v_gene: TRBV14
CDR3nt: TGTGCCAGCAGCCAGGTTAGCGGGGTTTACTCCGGTACGCAGTATTTT
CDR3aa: CASSQVSGVYSGTQYF

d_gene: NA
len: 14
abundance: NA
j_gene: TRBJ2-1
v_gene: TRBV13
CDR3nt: TGTGCCAGCAGCTCCAGCCTAGTGGACAATGAGCAGTTCTTC
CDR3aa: CASSSSLVDNEQFF

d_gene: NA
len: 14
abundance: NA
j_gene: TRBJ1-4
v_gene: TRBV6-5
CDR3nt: TGTGCCAGCAGCCGCGTGGGGGAGCGTGAAAAACTGTTTTTT
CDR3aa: CASSRVGEREKLFF

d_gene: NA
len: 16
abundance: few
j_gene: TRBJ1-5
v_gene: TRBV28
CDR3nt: TGTGCCAGCAGTCCCCGGGGACACCGAGGCAATCAGCCCCAGCATTTT
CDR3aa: CASSPRGHRGNQPQHF

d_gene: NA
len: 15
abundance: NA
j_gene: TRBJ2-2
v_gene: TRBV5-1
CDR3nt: TGCGCCAGCAGCAAAGAAGTGGCTCGGACCGGGGAGCTGTTTTTT
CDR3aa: CASSKEVARTGELFF

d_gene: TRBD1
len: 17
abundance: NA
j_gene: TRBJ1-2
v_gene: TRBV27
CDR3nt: TGTGCCAGCAGTTCTATGGCAACAGGGGGTGCGTCAAATGGCTACACCTTC
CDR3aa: CASSSMATGGASNGYTF

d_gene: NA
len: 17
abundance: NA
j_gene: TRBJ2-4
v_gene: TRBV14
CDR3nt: TGTGCCAGCAGCCCCCCTCCTAGCGTGAGCGGCAAAAACATTCAGTACTTC
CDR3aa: CASSPPPSVSGKNIQYF

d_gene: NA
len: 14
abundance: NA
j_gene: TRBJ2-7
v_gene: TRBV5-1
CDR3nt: TGCGCCAGCAGCGTGGGAATGGGGGGAGGCGAGCAGTACTTC
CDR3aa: CASSVGMGGGEQYF

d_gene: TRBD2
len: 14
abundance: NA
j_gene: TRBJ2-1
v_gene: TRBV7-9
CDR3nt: TGTGCCAGCAGCATGGGACTAGCAGAGAATGAGCAGTTCTTC
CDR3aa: CASSMGLAENEQFF

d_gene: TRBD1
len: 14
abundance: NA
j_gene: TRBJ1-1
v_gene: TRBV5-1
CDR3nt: TGCGCCAGCAGCAAGGGACAGGGCAACACTGAAGCTTTCTTT
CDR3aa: CASSKGQGNTEAFF

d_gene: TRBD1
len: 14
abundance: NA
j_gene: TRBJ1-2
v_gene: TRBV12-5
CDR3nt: TGTGCTAGTGGCCCAGACAGGGGAGTCTATGGCTACACCTTC
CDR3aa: CASGPDRGVYGYTF

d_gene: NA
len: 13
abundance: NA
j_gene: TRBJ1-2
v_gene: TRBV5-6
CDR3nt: TGTGCCAGCAGCTCTCAGGGTAACTATGGCTACACCTTC
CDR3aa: CASSSQGNYGYTF

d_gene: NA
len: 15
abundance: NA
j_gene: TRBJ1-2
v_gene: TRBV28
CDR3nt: TGTGCCAGCAGTTTAAGTCAGGGTCGGCGTGACGGCTACACCTTC
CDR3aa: CASSLSQGRRDGYTF

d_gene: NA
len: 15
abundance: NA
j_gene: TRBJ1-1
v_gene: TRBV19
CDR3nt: TGTGCCAGTAAAAACGACAGGCGGGAGAACACTGAAGCTTTCTTT
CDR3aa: CASKNDRRENTEAFF

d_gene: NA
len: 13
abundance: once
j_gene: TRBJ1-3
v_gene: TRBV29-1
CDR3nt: TGCGGGGGCGGTTCGGCGACTGGAAACACCATATATTTT
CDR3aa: CGGGSATGNTIYF

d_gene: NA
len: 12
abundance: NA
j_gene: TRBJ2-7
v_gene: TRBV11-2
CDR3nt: TGTGCCAGCAGCTCCAGCTCCTACGAGCAGTACTTC
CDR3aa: CASSSSSYEQYF

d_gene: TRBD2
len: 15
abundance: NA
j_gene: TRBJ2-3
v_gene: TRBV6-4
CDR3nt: TGTGCCAGCAGTGACTCTAGCGGGAGCGGAGATACGCAGTATTTT
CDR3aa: CASSDSSGSGDTQYF

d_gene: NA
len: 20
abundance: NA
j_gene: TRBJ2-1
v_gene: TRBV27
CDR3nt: TGTGCCAGCAGATGGGACAGGGGTTGGGCTAGCGGGAGTTCCTACAATGAGCAGTTCTTC
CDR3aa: CASRWDRGWASGSSYNEQFF

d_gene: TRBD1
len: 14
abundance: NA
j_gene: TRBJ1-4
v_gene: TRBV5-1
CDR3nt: TGCGCCAGCAGCGACCGGGACAGGAATGAAAAACTGTTTTTT
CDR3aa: CASSDRDRNEKLFF

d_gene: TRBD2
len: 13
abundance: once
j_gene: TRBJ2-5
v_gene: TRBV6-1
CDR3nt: TGTGCCAGCAGGACTAGCGGTCGGGAGACCCAGTACTTC
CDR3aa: CASRTSGRETQYF

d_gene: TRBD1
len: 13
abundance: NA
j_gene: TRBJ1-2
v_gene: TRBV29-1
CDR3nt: TGCAGCGCCTGGGACAGGGGATACTATGGCTACACCTTC
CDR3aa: CSAWDRGYYGYTF

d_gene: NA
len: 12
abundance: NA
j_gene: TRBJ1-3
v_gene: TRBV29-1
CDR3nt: TGCAGCGTACGGGGGCTTGGAAACACCATATATTTT
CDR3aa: CSVRGLGNTIYF

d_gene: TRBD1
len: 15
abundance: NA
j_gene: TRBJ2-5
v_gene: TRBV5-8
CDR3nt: TGTGCCAGCAGCCATGGGACAGGGGAACAAGAGACCCAGTACTTC
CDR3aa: CASSHGTGEQETQYF

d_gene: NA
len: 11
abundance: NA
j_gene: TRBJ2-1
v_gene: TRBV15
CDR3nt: TGTGCCACCAGCAGAGTCCATGAGCAGTTCTTC
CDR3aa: CATSRVHEQFF

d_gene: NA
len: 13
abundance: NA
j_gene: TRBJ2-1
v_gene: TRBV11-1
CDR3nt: TGTGCCAGCAGCTTAGCGCTGGGGGGGCAGCAGTTCTTC
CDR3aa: CASSLALGGQQFF

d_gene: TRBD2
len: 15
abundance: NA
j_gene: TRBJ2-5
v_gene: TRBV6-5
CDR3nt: TGTGCCAGCAGCCCCAGCGGGAGGTATCTAGAGACCCAGTACTTC
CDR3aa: CASSPSGRYLETQYF

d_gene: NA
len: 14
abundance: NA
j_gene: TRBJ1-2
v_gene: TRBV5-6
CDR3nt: TGTGCCAGCACCTTGGACGCCGATAACTATGGCTACACCTTC
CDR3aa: CASTLDADNYGYTF

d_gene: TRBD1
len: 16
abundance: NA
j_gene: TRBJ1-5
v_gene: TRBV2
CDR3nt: TGTGCCAGCAGTGAAGCCCGACAGGGGAGCAATCAGCCCCAGCATTTT
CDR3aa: CASSEARQGSNQPQHF

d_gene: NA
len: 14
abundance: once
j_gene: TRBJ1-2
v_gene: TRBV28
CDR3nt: TGTGCCAGCAGAGCCGGACAAAACAACTATGGCTACACCTTC
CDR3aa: CASRAGQNNYGYTF

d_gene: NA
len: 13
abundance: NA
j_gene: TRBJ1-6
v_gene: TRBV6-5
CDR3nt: TGTGCCAGCCGCAGGGACAATAATTCACCCCTCCACTTT
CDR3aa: CASRRDNNSPLHF

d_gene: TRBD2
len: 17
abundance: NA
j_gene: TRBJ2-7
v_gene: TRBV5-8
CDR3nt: TGTGCCAGTAGCTTGAGGACTAGCGACCCGAGCTCCTACGAGCAGTACTTC
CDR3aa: CASSLRTSDPSSYEQYF

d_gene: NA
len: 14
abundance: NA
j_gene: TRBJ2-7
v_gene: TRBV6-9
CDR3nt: TGTGCCAGCAGCCAGACAGCCAGCTCCTACGAGCAGTACTTC
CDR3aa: CASSQTASSYEQYF

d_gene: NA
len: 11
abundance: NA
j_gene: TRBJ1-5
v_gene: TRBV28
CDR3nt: TGTGCCAGCAGCCCCCTAGGACCCCAGCATTTT
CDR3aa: CASSPLGPQHF

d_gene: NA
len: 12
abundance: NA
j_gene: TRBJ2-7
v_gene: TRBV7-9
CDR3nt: TGTGCCAGCAGCCCAGAGATGAACGAGCAGTACTTC
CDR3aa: CASSPEMNEQYF

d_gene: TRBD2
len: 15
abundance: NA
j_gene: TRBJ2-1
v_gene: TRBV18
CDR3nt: TGTGCCAGCTCAAAAGGAGCTAGCGGGGGTTATGAGCAGTTCTTC
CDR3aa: CASSKGASGGYEQFF

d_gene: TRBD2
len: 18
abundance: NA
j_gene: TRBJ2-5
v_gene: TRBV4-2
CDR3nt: TGTGCCAGCAGCCAGCCCGGGACTAGCGGGGGGGGCGGAGAGACCCAGTACTTC
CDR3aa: CASSQPGTSGGGGETQYF

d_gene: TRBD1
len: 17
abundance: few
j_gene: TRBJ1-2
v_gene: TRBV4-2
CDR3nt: TGTGCCAGCAGCCAAGATTACGGGACAGGGGGCGTTGGGGGCTACACCTTC
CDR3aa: CASSQDYGTGGVGGYTF

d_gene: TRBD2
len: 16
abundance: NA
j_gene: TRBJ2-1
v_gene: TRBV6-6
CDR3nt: TGTGCCAGCAGTCAACTGAGACTAGCGGGGGGTGGAATGGCGTTCTTC
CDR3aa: CASSQLRLAGGGMAFF

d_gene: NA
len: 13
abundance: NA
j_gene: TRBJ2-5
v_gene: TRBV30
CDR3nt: TGTGCCTGGAGTCCAACGGTTCAAGAGACCCAGTACTTC
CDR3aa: CAWSPTVQETQYF